The 31 T cell receptor beta chains presented below share a single source sample, sequenced in a study of cytomegalovirus exposure and HLA in healthy donors. Primers included in the PCR were 60 Vbeta and 13 Jbeta primers. Using immunoSEQ multiplex PCR, the repertoire was profiled, and TCRdb retains in-frame clones only, with some absent. The table shows over 100,000 clones, with approximately 77% occurring only once. Material: PBMCs. All receptors derive from a woman in her forties in good health and CMV-seronegative.

The rearrangement links TRBV7-9 to TRBJ1-1, with unresolved D. V shed 7 bases and J shed 0 bases, with 18 bases lying between them. The CDR3 spans 16 residues. Germline V lookup: CDR1 SEHNR, CDR2 FQNEAQ (reference sequence). In DNA form, the CDR3 reads TGTGCCAGCAAGCGGGGAGGAAGGATGGTGAACACTGAAGCTTTCTTT. Translation gives CASKRGGRMVNTEAFF.

This sequence joins TRBV10-3 and TRBJ1-1; 12 bases fit TRBD1. Germline V gene data show CDR1 as ENHRY and CDR2 as SYGVKD. The CDR3 has 15 residues. The ends lost 4 bases at V and 1 base at J; junction bases unmatched: 1. Here the CDR3 reads CAISGDRGPNTEAFF. In DNA form, the CDR3 reads TGTGCCATCAGTGGGGACAGGGGGCCGAACACTGAAGCTTTCTTT.

The chain carries TRBV11-2 and TRBJ2-7, with D maybe TRBD1 (6 bases). Germline V CDR1 and CDR2: SGHAT, FQNNGV. There are 14 residues in the CDR3. Trimming removed 4 bases at V and 2 bases at J, with 12 bases between. The chain's CDR3 is CASSSRDNAYEQYF. In DNA form, the CDR3 reads TGTGCCAGCAGCTCCCGGGACAATGCCTACGAGCAGTACTTC.

This clone occurred a few times. This chain connects TRBV7-2 to TRBJ1-2, with 7 bases lining up with TRBD1. This CDR3 region has 15 residues. The V segment lost 5 bases and the J segment 4 bases; nucleotides outside the gene matches: 10. Looked up from germline, CDR1 is SGHTA and CDR2 is FQGNSA. In DNA form, the CDR3 reads TGTGCCAGCAGCGTCGACAGGGTTACGGGCTATGGCTACACCTTC. Protein: CASSVDRVTGYGYTF.

This chain links TRBV9 with TRBJ2-5, with a possible D match to TRBD2 (5 bases). Trimming took off 1 base at V and 5 bases at J, with 9 bases between the two ends. Germline assignment: CDR1 SGDLS and CDR2 YYNGEE. The CDR3 is 13 amino acids. In DNA form, the CDR3 reads TGTGCCAGCAGCGTAAGGACGGGGGAGACCCAGTACTTC. It is translated as CASSVRTGETQYF.

The rearrangement joins TRBV5-4 to TRBJ2-2; the D gene is possibly TRBD2 (5 bases). Germline-derived CDR1 and CDR2 are SGHNT and YYREEE (reference sequence). CDR3 length: 15 residues. Trimming shortened V by 0 bases and J by 1 base, and 7 bases separated the two germline ends. CDR3: CASSLAGVNTGELFF. CDR3 in DNA: TGTGCCAGCAGCTTGGCCGGGGTGAACACCGGGGAGCTGTTTTTT.

V and J are TRBV6-5 and TRBJ2-3; a weak D match, TRBD1 (5 bases). CDR3 length: 15 amino acids. CDR1 MNHEY and CDR2 SVGAGI come from the germline V gene. Trimming took 2 bases from V and 3 from J, leaving 12 bases between them. The CDR3 sequence is CASSYGWGETDTQYF. The CDR3 DNA is TGTGCCAGCAGTTACGGATGGGGCGAAACAGATACGCAGTATTTT.

The chain employs TRBV27 and TRBJ2-7; 7 bases fit TRBD2. J gave up 3 bases and V 5 bases, and 7 bases lay outside the gene matches. The germline CDR1 and CDR2 sequences are MNHEY and SMNVEV (reference sequence). CDR3 size: 14 residues. The CDR3: CASSPTSPSYEQYF. CDR3 sequence (DNA): TGTGCCAGCAGTCCGACTAGCCCCAGCTACGAGCAGTACTTC.

A few counts support this clone. The chain carries TRBV7-6 and TRBJ2-5, with D unclear. CDR3 length equals 15 residues. The ends were cut back, 2 bases at V and 3 bases at J, with 13 bases in the middle. Germline V gene lookup returns CDR1 SGHVS and CDR2 FNYEAQ. The CDR3 DNA reads as TGTGCCAGCAGCTTATACGGCCAACGGGAAGAGACCCAGTACTTC. Translating gives CASSLYGQREETQYF.

The rearrangement uses TRBV18 and TRBJ2-7, with TRBD1 matching 11 bases. J was trimmed by 6 bases and V by 3 bases; bases with no gene match: 1. The germline V gene has CDR1 KGHSH and CDR2 LQKENI. The CDR3 contains 13 residues. The CDR3 loop is CASSPGTGGEQYF. The CDR3 coding sequence is TGTGCCAGCTCACCCGGGACAGGGGGCGAGCAGTACTTC.

This rearrangement joins TRBV7-3 to TRBJ2-3; TRBD1 might be the D (6 bases). V shed 5 bases and J shed 6 bases, with 21 bases lying between them. This CDR3 contains 16 residues. Germline CDR1 and CDR2: SGHTA and FQGTGA. CDR3 sequence reads: CASSNPGRRGADTQYF. The DNA for the CDR3 is TGTGCCAGCAGCAATCCGGGACGCAGGGGAGCGGATACGCAGTATTTT.

In this sample, this clone turned up a few times. This chain connects TRBV6-5 to TRBJ2-5; 11 positions agree with TRBD2. This CDR3 spans 16 amino acids. Per germline, CDR1 MNHEY and CDR2 SVGAGI. Trimming removed 2 bases from V and 4 bases from J; junction bases left unmatched: 6. The CDR3 DNA sequence: TGTGCCAGCAGTTACCTTAGCGGGGGGGCCAGAGAGACCCAGTACTTC. It translates to CASSYLSGGARETQYF.

The chain combines TRBV10-2 with TRBJ2-1; possible D gene TRBD1, 7 bases. The CDR3 runs 14 residues. The V end was cut by 6 bases, the J end by 7 bases, with 16 bases between. Germline V lookup: CDR1 WSHSY, CDR2 SAAADI. The CDR3, as DNA: TGCGCCAGCAGCCGAGGGGGCGGGGTGAATGAGCAGTTCTTC. Translated, it gives CASSRGGGVNEQFF.

This sequence joins TRBV27 and TRBJ2-7, with TRBD1 identical over 8 bases. Germline V gene lookup returns CDR1 MNHEY and CDR2 SMNVEV (reference sequence). This CDR3 region has 14 residues. V shed 5 bases, J shed 4 bases, and the junction held 7 bases outside the gene matches. The CDR3 sequence: CASSPQGAGYEQYF. For the CDR3, the DNA is TGTGCCAGCAGTCCTCAGGGGGCTGGGTACGAGCAGTACTTC.

V usage is TRBV11-1 and J usage is TRBJ2-7; possible D gene TRBD2, 5 bases. The V end was cut by 4 bases, the J end by 3 bases, with 16 bases between. This CDR3 contains 15 residues. Germline V gene lookup returns CDR1 SGHAT and CDR2 FQDESV (reference sequence). CDR3 bases: TGTGCCAGCAGCTCCACGACGGACGACTACTACGAGCAGTACTTC. Its protein is CASSSTTDDYYEQYF. The entire variable domain, with the rest obtained from reference TRBV11-1 and TRBJ2-7, is as follows: EAEVAQSPRYKITEKSQAVAFWCDPISGHATLYWYRQILGQGPELLVQFQDESVVDDSQLPKDRFSAERLKGVDSTLKIQPAELGDSAMYLCASSSTTDDYYEQYFGPGTRLTVT.

The chain recombines TRBV5-6 with TRBJ2-7; D might be TRBD2 (5 bases). V shed 3 bases and J shed 0 bases, with 13 bases lying between them. Looked up from germline, CDR1 is SGHDT and CDR2 is YYEEEE. The CDR3 has 15 residues. The CDR3 bases are TGTGCCAGCAGCTCGGTTAGGGAGAACTCCTACGAGCAGTACTTC. Its protein is CASSSVRENSYEQYF.

The chain links TRBV4-2 to TRBJ2-2; 11 nucleotides line up with TRBD2. The J segment lost 0 bases and the V segment lost 6 bases, leaving 3 bases of the junction unmatched. The CDR3 has 16 amino acids. Germline V gene lookup returns CDR1 LGHNA and CDR2 YNFKEQ. DNA of the CDR3: TGTGCCAGCAGGCTACTAGCGGGGGCGAACACCGGGGAGCTGTTTTTT. This codes for CASRLLAGANTGELFF.

This clone was observed a handful of times. V usage is TRBV5-4 and J usage is TRBJ1-4, with TRBD1 matching over 7 bases. Germline CDR1 and CDR2: SGHNT and YYREEE (reference sequence). The CDR3 covers 14 residues. J lost 4 bases, V lost 0 bases, and 0 bases had no gene match. The CDR3 nucleotides read TGTGCCAGCAGCTTGGGACAGGGTAATGAAAAACTGTTTTTT. It codes for CASSLGQGNEKLFF.

V gene TRBV7-9 combines with J gene TRBJ1-1, with 10 nucleotides matching TRBD1. Germline trimming cut 5 bases from V and 3 bases from J; bases unmatched to any gene: 9. This CDR3 spans 16 amino acids. Looked up from germline, CDR1 is SEHNR and CDR2 is FQNEAQ (reference sequence). The CDR3, as DNA: TGTGCCAGCAGCCTGGAGACAGGGGGCGCAGACACTGAAGCTTTCTTT. Translation gives CASSLETGGADTEAFF.

CDR3 DNA sequence: TGTGCCAGCAGCTCTACGGGGAACACTGAAGCTTTCTTT. Its protein product is CASSSTGNTEAFF. The chain carries TRBV7-8 and TRBJ1-1; D call uncertain. In germline, CDR1 is SGHVS, CDR2 FQNEAQ. The CDR3 has 13 residues. With 4 bases removed from V and 1 base from J, the gap between germline ends came to 7 bases.

The chain recombines TRBV19 with TRBJ2-5, with TRBD1 as a possible D gene (5 bases). This CDR3 is built from 14 residues. CDR1 is LNHDA, CDR2 SQIVND, per germline (reference sequence). V shed 0 bases and J shed 5 bases, with 10 bases lying between them. CDR3 protein: CASSIDSGFETQYF. Here the CDR3 DNA reads TGTGCCAGTAGTATAGATTCAGGGTTCGAGACCCAGTACTTC.

In its sample, this clone was seen once. This chain uses TRBV5-1 with TRBJ2-2; 9 bases line up with TRBD1. There are 14 residues in the CDR3. V lost 4 bases, J lost 3 bases, and 1 base stayed unmatched. Germline V gene data show CDR1 as SGHRS and CDR2 as YFSETQ. In nucleotides, the CDR3 is TGCGCCAGCAGCAGGGACAGGGACACCGGGGAGCTGTTTTTT. As protein: CASSRDRDTGELFF.

The gene calls are TRBV4-1 and TRBJ1-4; 11 bases align to TRBD1. V was clipped by 2 bases and J by 11 bases; unmatched bases: 13. Per the germline V gene, CDR1 is MGHRA and CDR2 is YSYEKL. The CDR3 covers 17 residues. Here the CDR3 DNA reads TGCGCCAGCAGCCAACCCGGCACTGATGGACAGGGGGCGAAACTGTTTTTT. Translated: CASSQPGTDGQGAKLFF.

Details on this clone: The sample has other DNA sequences that encode this CDR3 too. This rearrangement joins TRBV2 to TRBJ1-5; 8 nucleotides agree with TRBD1. The trim removed 4 bases at V and 2 bases at J, leaving 1 base unmatched. The CDR3 totals 14 residues. CDR1 and CDR2 (germline): SNHLY, FYNNEI. CDR3 amino acids: CASSVQGGNQPQHF. In DNA form, the CDR3 reads TGTGCCAGCAGTGTACAGGGGGGCAATCAGCCCCAGCATTTT.

The CDR3 coding sequence is TGTGCCAGCAGAGGACTAGCGGGGGGGCGGTACGAGCAGTACTTC. Its protein is CASRGLAGGRYEQYF. The chain couples TRBV6-5 to TRBJ2-7; 15 bases agree with TRBD2. The CDR3 runs to 15 residues. Germline V gene data show CDR1 as MNHEY and CDR2 as SVGAGI. With 6 bases clipped from V and 4 bases from J, the junction kept 4 bases outside the gene matches.

The J gene is TRBJ2-7, the V gene TRBV27, with D possibly TRBD1 on 5 matching bases. The germline CDR1 and CDR2 sequences are MNHEY and SMNVEV (reference sequence). This CDR3 is built from 14 residues. Trimming cost V 0 bases and J 3 bases, with 9 bases left between them. In DNA form, the CDR3 reads TGTGCCAGCAGTTTATCAGGGGTCATCTACGAGCAGTACTTC. Protein: CASSLSGVIYEQYF.

This clone was observed a few times. The chain joins TRBV7-3 to TRBJ1-1; D may be TRBD1 (5 bases). The CDR3 is made up of 15 amino acids. Germline V gives CDR1 SGHTA, CDR2 FQGTGA. Deletions cut 2 bases from V and 1 base from J, with 11 bases between. The CDR3 nucleotides are TGTGCCAGCAGCTTACTCGGGGGGAGGAACACTGAAGCTTTCTTT. It codes for CASSLLGGRNTEAFF.

The V and J genes are TRBV27 and TRBJ1-2, with a tentative D call TRBD1 (6 bases). CDR3 length equals 15 residues. Trimming shortened V by 5 bases and J by 5 bases, and 18 bases separated the two germline ends. The V gene's germline CDR1 is MNHEY and CDR2 SMNVEV (reference sequence). The CDR3 protein is CASSANPQGSYGYTF. The DNA for the CDR3 is TGTGCCAGCAGTGCAAACCCCCAGGGGTCTTATGGCTACACCTTC.

The J gene is TRBJ2-2, the V gene TRBV7-2; 7 nucleotides align to TRBD1. CDR1 SGHTA and CDR2 FQGNSA come from the germline V gene. The V segment lost 5 bases and the J segment 2 bases; nucleotides outside the gene matches: 5. This CDR3 contains 15 residues. The CDR3 nucleotides are TGTGCCAGCAGCCCAAACAGGGGAAACACCGGGGAGCTGTTTTTT. This encodes CASSPNRGNTGELFF. Full variable domain (remainder filled in from reference TRBV7-2 and TRBJ2-2): GAGVSQSPSNKVTEKGKDVELRCDPISGHTALYWYRQSLGQGLEFLIYFQGNSAPDKSGLPSDRFSAERTGGSVSTLTIQRTQQEDSAVYLCASSPNRGNTGELFFGEGSRLTVL.

The chain employs TRBV19 and TRBJ1-1; D possibly corresponds to TRBD1 (5 bases). CDR1 LNHDA and CDR2 SQIVND come from the germline V gene (reference sequence). This CDR3 has 16 residues. The V end lost 1 base, the J end lost 0 bases, and 12 bases lay between the germline ends. The CDR3 region is CASSIGRGDLNTEAFF. CDR3 DNA sequence: TGTGCCAGTAGTATAGGGAGGGGAGATTTGAACACTGAAGCTTTCTTT.

This rearrangement joins TRBV11-3 to TRBJ1-1, with D possibly being TRBD1 (5 bases). The CDR3 contains 13 residues. Germline V lookup: CDR1 SGHNT, CDR2 YENEEA. The V end was cut by 3 bases, the J end by 5 bases, with 10 bases between. CDR3: CASSFGRGTEAFF. CDR3 nucleotides: TGTGCCAGCAGCTTTGGGAGGGGAACTGAAGCTTTCTTT.